The 32 T cell receptor beta chains presented below share a single source sample, sequenced in a study of human T cells and chemical hapten exposure. Time point reported: patch test 3, about 24 weeks after DPC sensitization. This sample's treatment: therapeutic diphenylcyclopropenone sensitization with weekly scalp DPC. Using its own MiXCR run on the RACE reads, TCRdb lists one record per CDR3 protein. The sample lists 190,000 or so distinct CDR3 sequences; about 25% were seen once. Sample: whole blood, taken in connection with sensitization to the hapten diphenylcyclopropenone (DPC). These receptors originate from a woman in her forties with alopecia areata. Some clones in this sample may be carry-over from other donors' samples.

The rearrangement links TRBV7-9 to TRBJ2-1; either TRBD1 or TRBD2 may supply D (5 bases each). Germline V CDR1 and CDR2: SEHNR, FQNEAQ (reference sequence). CDR3 size: 17 residues. Between the trimmed V and J ends, which lost 3 bases and 0 bases, there was a span of 15 bases. CDR3 residues: CASSFLSGTSSYNEQFF. The CDR3 DNA sequence: TGTGCCAGCAGCTTCCTGTCCGGGACGAGCTCCTACAATGAGCAGTTCTTC.

This clonotype was seen just once. Written as DNA, the CDR3 is TGTGCCAGCAGCTTTCTCCGGGACCCCGGAAATCCCTACGAGCAGTACTTC. Its protein product is CASSFLRDPGNPYEQYF. The chain recombines TRBV11-2 with TRBJ2-7, with D perhaps being TRBD1 or TRBD2 (5 bases each). In germline, CDR1 is SGHAT, CDR2 FQNNGV. CDR3 length: 17 amino acids. Trimming removed 3 bases at V and 2 bases at J, with 20 bases between.

This clonotype was observed a handful of times. CDR3 region: CASSARDGSYEQYF. CDR3 in DNA: TGTGCCAGCAGCGCTCGGGACGGCTCCTACGAGCAGTACTTC. The V and J genes are TRBV11-2 and TRBJ2-7; D might be TRBD1 or TRBD2, each matching 5 bases. CDR3 length equals 14 residues. The germline V gene encodes CDR1 SGHAT and CDR2 FQNNGV. V was pared by 5 bases and J by 0 bases, with 11 bases between.

The rearrangement uses TRBV28 and TRBJ2-7, with 9 bases aligning to TRBD1. Unmatched junction bases numbered 8, after V lost 5 bases and J lost 3 bases. The V gene's germline CDR1 is MDHEN and CDR2 SYDVKM. This CDR3 has 15 residues. The CDR3 DNA is TGTGCCAGCAGTGAAGCGGGGACAGGGAGCTACGAGCAGTACTTC. Its protein is CASSEAGTGSYEQYF. The variable domain in full, completed from reference TRBV28 and TRBJ2-7, reads DVKVTQSSRYLVKRTGEKVFLECVQDMDHENMFWYRQDPGLGLRLIYFSYDVKMKEKGDIPEGYSVSREKKERFSLILESASTNQTSMYLCASSEAGTGSYEQYFGPGTRLTVT.

The chain combines TRBV21-1 with TRBJ2-6; the table calls TRBD1, which could not be checked here. TRBV21-1 is termed a pseudogene. The length of the CDR3 is 19 residues. CDR3 sequence (DNA): TGTGCCAGCAGCAACCGGGGACACCGTCACGGCTCTGGGGCCAACGTCCTGACTTTC. This encodes CASSNRGHRHGSGANVLTF.

The chain carries TRBV7-2 and TRBJ2-7, with 7 positions matching TRBD2. The CDR3 is 14 residues long. The ends lost 0 bases at V and 7 bases at J; junction bases unmatched: 6. Germline V CDR1 and CDR2: SGHTA, FQGNSA. CDR3 nucleotide sequence: TGTGCCAGCAGCTTAGCCGCTAGCGGAAGGGAGCAGTACTTC. It encodes CASSLAASGREQYF.

This clonotype was picked up a small number of times. The gene calls are TRBV5-1 and TRBJ2-2, with a weak D call TRBD1 (5 bases). The V end was cut by 0 bases, the J end by 5 bases, with 14 bases between. The germline CDR1 and CDR2 sequences are SGHRS and YFSETQ. The CDR3 length is 16 residues. This CDR3 is CASSLAMAGITGELFF. CDR3 nucleotides: TGCGCCAGCAGCTTGGCCATGGCAGGGATTACCGGGGAGCTGTTTTTT.

The chain recombines TRBV28 with TRBJ2-5, with D perhaps TRBD1 (6 bases). Germline CDR1 MDHEN, CDR2 SYDVKM. This CDR3 is 15 amino acids long. Deletions cut 8 bases from V and 5 bases from J, with 21 bases between. This CDR3 is CASFSRGSRGETQYF. In nucleotides, the CDR3 is TGTGCCAGCTTTTCCAGAGGGAGCAGGGGTGAGACCCAGTACTTC.

V and J are TRBV6-5 and TRBJ2-6; D remains ambiguous. Germline CDR1 MNHEY, CDR2 SVGAGI. V lost 5 bases, J lost 12 bases, and 11 bases lay in between. This CDR3 has 12 residues. The CDR3 loop is CASSLLTGVLTF. The CDR3 coding sequence is TGTGCCAGCAGTCTCCTGACGGGCGTCCTGACTTTC.

The rearrangement joins TRBV10-3 to TRBJ2-1; 9 bases agree with TRBD2. The junction had 6 bases not matched to a gene; V was cut back by 8 bases and J by 7 bases. CDR3 length: 13 amino acids. Germline V lookup: CDR1 ENHRY, CDR2 SYGVKD. CDR3 sequence: CAIEAGGGNEQFF. CDR3 DNA sequence: TGTGCCATCGAGGCGGGAGGGGGGAATGAGCAGTTCTTC.

The table lists this clonotype with a few counts. This chain joins TRBV7-9 and TRBJ1-1, with D tentatively TRBD1 (6 bases). The CDR3 has 19 residues. V was cut by 5 bases and J by 1 base, with 26 bases left in between. The V gene's germline CDR1 is SEHNR and CDR2 FQNEAQ (reference sequence). CDR3 sequence: CASSQSSLSWTDKNTEAFF. The CDR3, as DNA: TGTGCCAGCAGCCAAAGCTCTCTCAGTTGGACAGATAAGAACACTGAAGCTTTCTTT.

Remarks on this clonotype: The CDR3 carries no conserved terminal phenylalanine or tryptophan, so it likely arises from a read error. V gene TRBV28 combines with J gene TRBJ2-7, with 9 bases fitting TRBD1. Unmatched junction bases numbered 3, after V lost 6 bases and J lost 3 bases. CDR1 MDHEN and CDR2 SYDVKM come from the germline V gene. CDR3 length: 13 residues. This CDR3 is CASRPGQGYEQYL. The CDR3 DNA reads TGTGCCAGCAGACCGGGACAGGGCTACGAGCAGTACCTC.

This clonotype appeared a few times. The chain links TRBV27 to TRBJ1-1; D unclear. Trimming took off 3 bases at V and 7 bases at J, with 15 bases between the two ends. The CDR3 runs 14 residues. Germline V CDR1 and CDR2: MNHEY, SMNVEV (reference sequence). The CDR3 loop reads CASSFGHPEGEAFF. Here the CDR3 DNA reads TGTGCCAGCAGTTTCGGGCACCCGGAGGGTGAAGCTTTCTTT.

In its sample, this clonotype was seen a few times. The CDR3 coding sequence is TGTGCCAGCAGTGACAGGGTCCGGGAGACCCAGTACTTC. Translating it yields CASSDRVRETQYF. The chain combines TRBV6-2 or TRBV6-3 with TRBJ2-5; TRBD1 matches at 7 bases. V shed 5 bases, J shed 5 bases, and the junction held 5 bases outside the gene matches. CDR1 and CDR2 from the germline V gene are MNHEY and SVGEGT. CDR3 length equals 13 residues.

This chain links TRBV6-5 with TRBJ1-2, with 7 bases matching TRBD1. The CDR3 sequence is 14 residues long. With 4 bases clipped from V and 5 bases from J, the junction kept 7 bases outside the gene matches. CDR1 and CDR2 from the germline V gene are MNHEY and SVGAGI. In DNA, the CDR3 is TGTGCCAGCAGTTGGAAGGACAGGTCATATGGCTACACCTTC. Translating it yields CASSWKDRSYGYTF.

This clonotype has only one observation. The chain has TRBV13 and TRBJ2-3, with D uncertain. Per the germline V gene, CDR1 is PRHDT and CDR2 is FYEKMQ (reference sequence). The CDR3 length is 12 residues. Trimming shortened V by 6 bases and J by 13 bases, and 17 bases separated the two germline ends. The CDR3 reads CASSLNSGIKYF. The CDR3 DNA is TGTGCCAGCAGTCTTAACTCCGGCATTAAGTATTTT.

This clonotype was counted a few times. This sequence joins TRBV9 and TRBJ1-5; D not resolved. Trimming cost V 0 bases and J 9 bases, with 16 bases left between them. Per the germline V gene, CDR1 is SGDLS and CDR2 is YYNGEE. This CDR3 is 15 amino acids long. CDR3 nucleotides: TGTGCCAGCAGCGTAGATGGGTCCGGACCGTGGCCCCAGCATTTT. Its protein product is CASSVDGSGPWPQHF. The whole variable domain, filled in from reference TRBV9 and TRBJ1-5, reads DSGVTQTPKHLITATGQRVTLRCSPRSGDLSVYWYQQSLDQGLQFLIQYYNGEERAKGNILERFSAQQFPDLHSELNLSSLELGDSALYFCASSVDGSGPWPQHFGDGTRLSIL.

This clonotype has only a few counts. The V gene is TRBV28, the J gene TRBJ2-7; no reliable D call. Looked up from germline, CDR1 is MDHEN and CDR2 is SYDVKM. CDR3 length: 11 residues. V lost 5 bases, J lost 10 bases, and 12 bases lay in between. This chain's CDR3 is CASSDPGVQYF. The CDR3 DNA is TGTGCCAGCAGTGATCCTGGGGTACAGTACTTC. Based on the CDR3 plus reference TRBV28 and TRBJ2-7, the full variable domain is DVKVTQSSRYLVKRTGEKVFLECVQDMDHENMFWYRQDPGLGLRLIYFSYDVKMKEKGDIPEGYSVSREKKERFSLILESASTNQTSMYLCASSDPGVQYFGPGTRLTVT.

This clonotype was seen more than once but under ten times. This rearrangement joins TRBV25-1 to TRBJ2-1, with unresolved D. V gave up 8 bases and J gave up 2 bases, with 4 bases separating them. The germline gives CDR1 MGHDK, CDR2 SYGVNS. This CDR3 region has 11 residues. CDR3 amino acids: CASQTYNEQFF. CDR3 nucleotides: TGTGCCAGCCAAACCTACAATGAGCAGTTCTTC.

The table lists this clonotype with a few counts. The rearrangement links TRBV7-2 to TRBJ2-7, with D maybe TRBD2 (5 bases). CDR3 length: 14 amino acids. Trimming cost V 1 base and J 6 bases, with 13 bases left between them. Germline lookup yields CDR1 SGHTA and CDR2 FQGNSA. The CDR3 protein is CASSLGRSGFEQYF. CDR3 in DNA: TGTGCCAGCAGCTTAGGCCGGTCGGGGTTCGAGCAGTACTTC.

Comment on this clonotype: Its ends do not fully match the called genes, so a read error is possible. This chain uses TRBV7-9 with TRBJ2-5; D gene uncertain. Germline-derived CDR1 and CDR2 are SEHNR and FQNEAQ (reference sequence). The CDR3 has 12 amino acids. DNA of the CDR3: TGTTCCAGCAGCCCCTCCCAAGAGACCCAGTACTTC. Amino acids: CSSSPSQETQYF.

There are many counts of this clonotype. This chain links TRBV5-5 with TRBJ2-5; D could derive from TRBD1 or TRBD2 (6 bases each). The CDR3 is 14 residues long. V shed 0 bases and J shed 5 bases, with 11 bases lying between them. The germline V gene has CDR1 SGHKS and CDR2 YYEKEE (reference sequence). This CDR3 is CASSLAQGRETQYF. CDR3 nucleotides: TGTGCCAGCAGCTTGGCTCAGGGGAGGGAGACCCAGTACTTC.

This clonotype was observed a few times. The rearrangement joins TRBV6-6 to TRBJ1-3; D remains unclear. The CDR3 is made up of 16 amino acids. From germline, CDR1 is MNHNY and CDR2 SVGAGI (reference sequence). Trimming cost V 5 bases and J 1 base, with 15 bases left between them. The CDR3 DNA follows: TGTGCCAGCAGTGCCCCTCTGCGGCTTTCTGGAAACACCATATATTTT. The encoded protein is CASSAPLRLSGNTIYF.

This clonotype was observed a handful of times. The gene calls are TRBV13 and TRBJ2-7, with D tentatively TRBD2 (6 bases). V shed 0 bases and J shed 4 bases, with 10 bases lying between them. Looked up from germline, CDR1 is PRHDT and CDR2 is FYEKMQ (reference sequence). CDR3 length: 14 residues. In DNA form, the CDR3 reads TGTGCCAGCAGCTTAGGTAGCGGTGCTTACGAGCAGTACTTC. This codes for CASSLGSGAYEQYF.

This clonotype was detected only a few times. V and J are TRBV7-2 and TRBJ2-3, with 13 bases identical to TRBD2. There are 15 residues in the CDR3. Losses at the gene ends were 4 bases for V and 5 bases for J; bases not matched to a gene: 3. Germline lookup yields CDR1 SGHTA and CDR2 FQGNSA. The CDR3, as DNA: TGTGCCAGCAGCTCTCGACTAGCGGGAGGAGATACGCAGTATTTT. Translating it yields CASSSRLAGGDTQYF.

This clonotype came up a few times. This sequence joins TRBV15 and TRBJ1-2; unclear D gene. Trimming stripped 1 base from V and 10 bases from J, with 10 bases between. Germline V lookup: CDR1 LNHNV, CDR2 YYDKDF (reference sequence). The CDR3 is 12 amino acids. In DNA form, the CDR3 reads TGTGCCACCAGCAGAGCAAGATTGGACTACACCTTC. Translating it yields CATSRARLDYTF.

The chain uses TRBV7-2 and TRBJ2-1; TRBD1 or TRBD2 may be the D gene (5 bases each). The CDR3 has 14 amino acids. The germline V gene has CDR1 SGHTA and CDR2 FQGNSA. V lost 5 bases to trimming and J lost 0 bases, with 8 bases between them. CDR3 in amino acids: CASSRGRSYNEQFF. The CDR3 bases are TGTGCCAGCAGCCGGGGACGCTCCTACAATGAGCAGTTCTTC.

The rearrangement uses TRBV7-3 and TRBJ2-1; 7 bases map to TRBD1. CDR1 is SGHTA, CDR2 FQGTGA, per germline. The V gene end was trimmed by 2 bases and the J gene end by 6 bases; junction bases not matched to a gene: 10. CDR3 length equals 16 residues. CDR3: CASSLLGQGEFNEQFF. The CDR3 DNA reads TGTGCCAGCAGCTTATTAGGGCAGGGGGAATTCAATGAGCAGTTCTTC.

The genes are TRBV7-2 and TRBJ2-7; 7 nucleotides align to TRBD1. The CDR3 loop spans 12 amino acids. Per the germline V gene, CDR1 is SGHTA and CDR2 is FQGNSA. V trimming: 5 bases; J trimming: 6 bases; junction bases outside the gene matches: 4. As DNA, the CDR3 is TGTGCCAGCAGCGTCCAGGGGGTCGAGCAGTACTTC. It translates to CASSVQGVEQYF.

This clonotype was counted between two and nine times. This chain connects TRBV6-4 to TRBJ1-5; D is perhaps TRBD1 (5 bases). Germline lookup yields CDR1 MRHNA and CDR2 SNTAGT. CDR3 length equals 15 residues. V was trimmed by 4 bases and J by 2 bases, leaving 12 bases between them. This chain's CDR3 is CASSGAGFGNQPQHF. The CDR3 coding sequence is TGTGCCAGCAGTGGCGCAGGGTTCGGCAATCAGCCCCAGCATTTT.

This clonotype has at least ten counts. CDR3 in DNA: TGTGCCAGCTCACCGGGGAGGGACCAGCCCCAGCATTTT. The encoded protein is CASSPGRDQPQHF. The genes are TRBV18 and TRBJ1-5; possibly TRBD1 for D (5 bases). The CDR3 is made up of 13 amino acids. V was clipped by 3 bases and J by 7 bases, with 10 bases between them. CDR1 and CDR2 from the germline V gene are KGHSH and LQKENI.

This chain connects TRBV12-3 or TRBV12-4 to TRBJ2-7; 11 bases are a match to TRBD1. CDR3 size: 15 residues. V dropped 5 bases and J dropped 5; count of bases not matched to a gene: 8. The CDR3 region is CASSNSGTGGNEQYF. CDR3 nucleotide sequence: TGTGCCAGCAGTAATTCCGGGACAGGGGGGAACGAGCAGTACTTC.